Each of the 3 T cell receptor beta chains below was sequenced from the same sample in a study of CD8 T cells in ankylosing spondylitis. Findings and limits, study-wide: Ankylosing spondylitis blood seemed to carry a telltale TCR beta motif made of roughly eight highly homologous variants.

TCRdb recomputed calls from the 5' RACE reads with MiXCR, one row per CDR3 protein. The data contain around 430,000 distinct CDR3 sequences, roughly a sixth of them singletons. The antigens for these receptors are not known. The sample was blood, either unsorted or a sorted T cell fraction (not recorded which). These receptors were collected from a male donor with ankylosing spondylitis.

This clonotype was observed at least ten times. The CDR3 here is CASSVQGTNEKLFF. The CDR3 DNA sequence: TGTGCCAGCAGCGTACAGGGAACTAATGAAAAACTGTTTTTT. The gene calls are TRBV7-2 and TRBJ1-4, with a tentative D call TRBD1 (6 bases). CDR1 and CDR2 (germline): SGHTA, FQGNSA. The CDR3 length is 14 residues. Trimming shortened V by 5 bases and J by 1 base, and 8 bases separated the two germline ends.

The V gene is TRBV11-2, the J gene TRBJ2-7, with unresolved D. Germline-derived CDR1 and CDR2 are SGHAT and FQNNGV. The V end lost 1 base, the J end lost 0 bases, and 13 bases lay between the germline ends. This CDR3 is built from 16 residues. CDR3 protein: CASSLGAWSLSYEQYF. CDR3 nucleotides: TGTGCCAGCAGCTTAGGGGCCTGGTCCCTCTCCTACGAGCAGTACTTC.

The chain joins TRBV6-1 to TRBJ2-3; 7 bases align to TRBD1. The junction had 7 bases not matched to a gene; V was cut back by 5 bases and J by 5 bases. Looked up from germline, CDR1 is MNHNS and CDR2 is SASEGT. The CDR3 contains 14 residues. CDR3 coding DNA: TGTGCCAGCAGTCGGAGACAGGGCAGAGATACGCAGTATTTT. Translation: CASSRRQGRDTQYF.